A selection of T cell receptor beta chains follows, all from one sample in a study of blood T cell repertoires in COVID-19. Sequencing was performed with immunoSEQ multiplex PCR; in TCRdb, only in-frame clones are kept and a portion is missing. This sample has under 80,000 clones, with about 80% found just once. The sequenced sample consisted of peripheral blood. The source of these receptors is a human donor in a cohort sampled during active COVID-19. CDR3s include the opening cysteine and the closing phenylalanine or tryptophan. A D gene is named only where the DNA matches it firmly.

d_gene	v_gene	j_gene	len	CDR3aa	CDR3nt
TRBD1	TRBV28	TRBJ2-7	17	CASSGDRDRASSYEQYF	TGTGCCAGCAGTGGGGACCGGGACAGGGCGTCCTCTTACGAGCAGTACTTC
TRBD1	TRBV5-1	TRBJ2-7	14	CASSSDRTFYEQYF	TGCGCCAGCAGCTCGGACAGGACCTTTTACGAGCAGTACTTC
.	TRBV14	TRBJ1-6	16	CASSLNLLGRGSPLHF	TGTGCCAGCAGCCTCAATCTTTTGGGGCGCGGTTCACCCCTCCACTTT
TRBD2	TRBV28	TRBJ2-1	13	CTSSLGLAYEQFF	TGTACCAGCAGTTTAGGACTAGCCTATGAGCAGTTCTTC
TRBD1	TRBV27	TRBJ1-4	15	CASSLSRTGSEKLFF	TGTGCCAGCAGTCTTAGTAGGACAGGGTCCGAAAAACTGTTTTTT
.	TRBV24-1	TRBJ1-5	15	CATSDGGTSPRAQHF	TGTGCCACCAGTGATGGGGGGACGTCTCCGAGGGCCCAGCATTTT
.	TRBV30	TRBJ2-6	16	CAWSVFIGAGANVLTF	TGTGCCTGGAGTGTTTTTATCGGAGCTGGGGCCAACGTCCTGACTTTC
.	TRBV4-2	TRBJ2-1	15	CASSQESDSYNEQFF	TGTGCCAGCAGCCAAGAATCGGACTCATACAATGAGCAGTTCTTC
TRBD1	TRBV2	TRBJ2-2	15	CASRLRTGGVGELFF	TGTGCCAGCAGGTTAAGGACAGGGGGTGTCGGGGAGCTGTTTTTT
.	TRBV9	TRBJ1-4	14	CASSVDTANEKLFF	TGTGCCAGCAGCGTCGACACAGCTAATGAAAAACTGTTTTTT
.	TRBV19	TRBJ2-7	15	CASSIQVGRSYEQYF	TGTGCCAGTAGTATTCAGGTCGGCAGATCCTACGAGCAGTACTTC
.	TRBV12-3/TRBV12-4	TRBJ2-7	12	CASATGMLGLHF	TGTGCCTCCGCGACGGGGATGCTGGGCCTGCACTTC
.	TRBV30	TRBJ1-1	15	CACTKQDGLNTEAFF	TGTGCCTGTACAAAACAGGACGGTTTGAACACTGAAGCTTTCTTT